The entry below gives a single T cell receptor beta chain sequence along with its context. The trim removed 5 bases at V and 0 bases at J, leaving 11 bases unmatched. The CDR3 contains 19 residues. Germline V gene sequence: CDR1 MNHEY, CDR2 SMNVEV (reference sequence). Researchers ran the PCR with 60 Vbeta and 13 Jbeta primers. Some clones are missing from TCRdb's copy, which holds only in-frame ones; the method was immunoSEQ multiplex PCR. The sample holds fewer than 150,000 clones; 80% are singletons and the top ten take approximately 2.3%. This sample is drawn from a study of cytomegalovirus exposure and HLA in healthy donors. Study-level background: Early on, a data release was issued that held some 91 million unique TCRs from HLA-typed donors.

This sequence originates from a man aged 30 to 39 in good health and CMV-seronegative. This chain connects TRBV27 to TRBJ2-6; 9 nucleotides line up with TRBD1. Sequencing was done on a sample of PBMCs. The CDR3 DNA reads TGTGCCAGCAGTACAACCGGGACAGGGATCCCCTCTGGGGCCAACGTCCTGACTTTC. This codes for CASSTTGTGIPSGANVLTF. Supplemented by reference TRBV27 and TRBJ2-6, the full variable domain reads EAQVTQNPRYLITVTGKKLTVTCSQNMNHEYMSWYRQDPGLGLRQIYYSMNVEVTDKGDVPEGYKVSRKEKRNFPLILESPSPNQTSLYFCASSTTGTGIPSGANVLTFGAGSRLTVL.